This T cell receptor beta chain was recovered during a study of blood T cell repertoires in COVID-19. Only in-frame clones appear in the TCRdb table, and some are missing; sequencing was by immunoSEQ multiplex PCR. Here the sample spans more than 65,000 clones, roughly 88% being singletons. The TCR originated in a woman aged 45-65 years with acute or convalescent COVID-19. Input material: peripheral blood.

The CDR3 is CASSLRGTDSYNSPLHF. CDR3 sequence (DNA): TGTGCCAGCAGCTTACGGGGGACGGACTCCTATAATTCACCCCTCCACTTT. The genes are TRBV7-2 and TRBJ1-6; a possible D gene is TRBD1 (5 bases). Trimming removed 2 bases from V and 0 bases from J, with 11 bases in between. The germline V gene encodes CDR1 SGHTA and CDR2 FQGNSA. The CDR3 spans 17 residues.